The 31 T cell receptor beta chains below were found in one sample sequenced in a study of T cell repertoires in cytomegalovirus infection. No antigens are known for them. Each CDR3 protein gets one entry after TCRdb re-called the reads with MiXCR. The sample contains about 57,000 distinct CDR3 sequences, 20% to 25% of which appear only once. Sequencing was performed on CD8+ T cells from cultured PBMCs, taken from culture after CMV antigen stimulation. All receptors come from a human donor in good health (CMV status not recorded). Some clones in this sample may be carry-over from other donors' samples.

This clonotype was found a few times. The chain joins TRBV7-3 to TRBJ2-7; 8 bases match TRBD2. The CDR3 is 17 residues long. After removal of 4 bases from V and 1 base from J, the junction contained 12 bases not matched to a gene. CDR1 is SGHTA, CDR2 FQGTGA, per germline. The CDR3: CASSSLVSRGASYEQYF. In DNA, the CDR3 is TGTGCCAGCAGCTCCCTCGTCTCGCGGGGGGCTTCCTACGAGCAGTACTTC.

This clonotype was found a few times. V usage is TRBV7-2 and J usage is TRBJ2-7, with TRBD1 matching over 7 bases. V shed 5 bases, J shed 4 bases, and the junction held 11 bases outside the gene matches. The CDR3 is 15 residues long. Germline V gene lookup returns CDR1 SGHTA and CDR2 FQGNSA. CDR3 DNA sequence: TGTGCCAGCAGCCTTTCGACAGGGTTCCTTTACGAGCAGTACTTC. Encoded protein: CASSLSTGFLYEQYF.

This clonotype has a handful of counts. A much larger clone lies a single base off, so this may be a read error. This rearrangement joins TRBV12-3 or TRBV12-4 to TRBJ2-3; D is ambiguous. This CDR3 region has 15 residues. Written as DNA, the CDR3 is TGTACCAGCAGTCCGTCCTTTCATATCCTAGATACGCAGTATTTT. It specifies CTSSPSFHILDTQYF.

This clonotype came up a few times. This chain links TRBV12-3 or TRBV12-4 with TRBJ2-3; 8 bases match TRBD2. The CDR3 runs to 16 residues. V lost 3 bases and J lost 6; bases outside the gene matches: 11. CDR3 DNA: TGTGCCAGCAGTTTTGGCAGCGGGGGCCCGGGGGATACGCAGTATTTT. Its protein is CASSFGSGGPGDTQYF.

The chain joins TRBV3-1 to TRBJ1-2; 10 bases fit TRBD1. V lost 0 bases to trimming and J lost 2 bases; unmatched junction nucleotides: 9. Looked up from germline, CDR1 is LGHDT and CDR2 is YNNKEL (reference sequence). The CDR3 contains 18 residues. CDR3 in amino acids: CASSQERGDRGSNYGYTF. CDR3 nucleotides: TGTGCCAGCAGCCAAGAAAGGGGGGACAGGGGTTCCAACTATGGCTACACCTTC. Filled out from reference TRBV3-1 and TRBJ1-2, the complete variable domain reads DTAVSQTPKYLVTQMGNDKSIKCEQNLGHDTMYWYKQDSKKFLKIMFSYNNKELIINETVPNRFSPKSPDKAHLNLHINSLELGDSAVYFCASSQERGDRGSNYGYTFGSGTRLTVV.

Only one count was recorded for this clonotype. At one end, the junction sequence differs from germline, possibly due to a read error. The CDR3 coding sequence is TGTGACAGCAGTTACTCGCAGGGACAGGGGGTAGGCAATCAGCCCCAGCATTTT. This encodes CDSSYSQGQGVGNQPQHF. This chain links TRBV6-8 with TRBJ1-5, with 11 nucleotides matching TRBD1. The CDR3 consists of 18 residues. In germline, CDR1 is MNHGY, CDR2 SAAAGT.

This clonotype was seen a handful of times. The chain recombines TRBV7-9 with TRBJ1-2; D is ambiguous. Trimming shortened V by 4 bases and J by 4 bases, and 19 bases separated the two germline ends. Germline V gene sequence: CDR1 SEHNR, CDR2 FQNEAQ (reference sequence). The length of the CDR3 is 16 residues. CDR3 sequence reads: CASSSQSFDVTYGYTF. DNA of the CDR3: TGTGCCAGCAGCTCTCAAAGCTTCGACGTCACCTATGGCTACACCTTC.

A single count supports this clonotype. V usage is TRBV7-6 and J usage is TRBJ2-1; 14 nucleotides align to TRBD2. The length of the CDR3 is 18 residues. From germline, CDR1 is SGHVS and CDR2 FNYEAQ. V dropped 1 base and J dropped 4; count of bases not matched to a gene: 6. The CDR3 here is CASSLGRTSGGRYNEQFF. In nucleotides, the CDR3 is TGTGCCAGCAGCTTAGGACGGACTAGCGGGGGGCGGTACAATGAGCAGTTCTTC.

The chain combines TRBV27 with TRBJ2-2, with TRBD2 matching 9 bases. The CDR3 runs 16 residues. CDR1 MNHEY and CDR2 SMNVEV come from the germline V gene (reference sequence). V gave up 4 bases and J gave up 5 bases; unmatched junction bases: 8. In DNA form, the CDR3 reads TGTGCCAGCAGTTGGAGGGGCGGGGGGGGAACCGGGGAGCTGTTTTTT. Protein: CASSWRGGGGTGELFF.

The sample holds a few counts of this clonotype. This chain's CDR3 is CASSAGTANTEAFF. CDR3 nucleotides: TGCGCCAGCAGCGCGGGGACCGCTAACACTGAAGCTTTCTTT. The chain has TRBV5-1 and TRBJ1-1; TRBD1 is a possible D gene (5 bases). Trimming took off 4 bases at V and 2 bases at J, with 12 bases between the two ends. Germline CDR1 is SGHRS and CDR2 is YFSETQ. CDR3 length equals 14 residues.

Written as DNA, the CDR3 is TGTGCCAGCAGTTTATCAGGCGAAAAACTGTTTTTT. Amino acids: CASSLSGEKLFF. J is TRBJ1-4 and V is TRBV27; the D is unclear. This CDR3 spans 12 amino acids. Trimming removed 0 bases from V and 8 bases from J, with 4 bases in between. From germline, CDR1 is MNHEY and CDR2 SMNVEV (reference sequence).

V and J are TRBV27 and TRBJ2-1; maybe TRBD1 (7 bases). The length of the CDR3 is 16 residues. Germline V lookup: CDR1 MNHEY, CDR2 SMNVEV (reference sequence). V was cut by 4 bases and J by 10 bases, with 23 bases left in between. The CDR3 protein is CASSWAGGSTRSEQFF. The CDR3, as DNA: TGTGCCAGCAGTTGGGCAGGGGGATCGACTAGAAGCGAGCAGTTCTTC.

The V and J genes are TRBV7-2 and TRBJ1-2, with D maybe TRBD1 (6 bases). With 1 base removed from V and 7 bases from J, the gap between germline ends came to 19 bases. CDR1 and CDR2 (germline): SGHTA, FQGNSA. CDR3 length equals 16 residues. Here the CDR3 reads CASSLGFSGGLGGYTF. The CDR3 DNA sequence: TGTGCCAGCAGCTTAGGATTTAGCGGGGGGCTTGGTGGCTACACCTTC.

This clonotype was counted a few times. This CDR3 reads CASSLADSQETQYF. The DNA of the CDR3 is TGTGCCAGCAGCTTAGCGGACAGCCAAGAGACCCAGTACTTC. The J gene is TRBJ2-5, the V gene TRBV7-9; tentatively, D is TRBD1 (6 bases). Trimming removed 0 bases at V and 1 base at J, with 6 bases between. Germline V gene data show CDR1 as SEHNR and CDR2 as FQNEAQ (reference sequence). The length of the CDR3 is 14 residues.

The V and J genes are TRBV7-8 and TRBJ2-7; TRBD2 aligns across 10 bases. The CDR3 has 15 residues. Per germline, CDR1 SGHVS and CDR2 FQNEAQ. V lost 4 bases to trimming and J lost 2 bases; unmatched junction nucleotides: 5. The CDR3 DNA follows: TGTGCCAGCAGCTCTTTAGCGGGGGGCCCCTACGAGCAGTACTTC. As protein: CASSSLAGGPYEQYF. Based on the CDR3 plus reference TRBV7-8 and TRBJ2-7, the full variable domain is GAGVSQSPRYKVAKRGQDVALRCDPISGHVSLFWYQQALGQGPEFLTYFQNEAQLDKSGLPSDRFFAERPEGSVSTLKIQRTQQEDSAVYLCASSSLAGGPYEQYFGPGTRLTVT.

The rearrangement joins TRBV7-6 to TRBJ1-5; TRBD1 agrees at 8 bases. This CDR3 region has 15 residues. Germline V gives CDR1 SGHVS, CDR2 FNYEAQ. The junction had 4 bases not matched to a gene; V was cut back by 2 bases and J by 4 bases. The chain's CDR3 is CASSLNGQGNQPQHF. The CDR3 DNA is TGTGCCAGCAGCTTAAACGGACAGGGAAATCAGCCCCAGCATTTT. Filled out from reference TRBV7-6 and TRBJ1-5, the complete variable domain reads GAGVSQSPRYKVTKRGQDVALRCDPISGHVSLYWYRQALGQGPEFLTYFNYEAQQDKSGLPNDRFSAERPEGSISTLTIQRTEQRDSAMYRCASSLNGQGNQPQHFGDGTRLSIL.

The V gene is TRBV11-2, the J gene TRBJ2-1; the match to TRBD2 covers 9 bases. Losses at the gene ends were 1 base for V and 2 bases for J; bases not matched to a gene: 3. Germline loops: CDR1 SGHAT, CDR2 FQNNGV. The CDR3 contains 16 residues. As DNA, the CDR3 is TGTGCCAGCAGCTTAGGCGGGGGGGGGGCCTACAATGAGCAGTTCTTC. This translates into CASSLGGGGAYNEQFF.

This sequence joins TRBV19 and TRBJ1-1; the D gene is possibly TRBD1 (5 bases). CDR1 and CDR2 (germline): LNHDA, SQIVND (reference sequence). There are 14 residues in the CDR3. V was clipped by 3 bases and J by 1 base, with 9 bases between them. CDR3 amino acids: CASSMGQQNTEAFF. CDR3 nucleotides: TGTGCCAGTAGTATGGGGCAGCAGAACACTGAAGCTTTCTTT.

This clonotype was seen only a few times. V and J are TRBV7-2 and TRBJ1-1; no firm D call. CDR1 and CDR2 (germline): SGHTA, FQGNSA. V was pared by 5 bases and J by 4 bases, with 8 bases between. The CDR3 runs 12 residues. CDR3 sequence reads: CASSPRTTEAFF. CDR3 DNA: TGTGCCAGCAGCCCCCGTACCACTGAAGCTTTCTTT.

This clonotype was seen a handful of times. The chain employs TRBV27 and TRBJ1-4, with 8 bases aligning to TRBD1. Germline V gene data show CDR1 as MNHEY and CDR2 as SMNVEV (reference sequence). The V gene end was trimmed by 4 bases and the J gene end by 6 bases; junction bases not matched to a gene: 4. The CDR3 consists of 14 residues. In DNA, the CDR3 is TGTGCCAGCAGTTACCAGGGGGCTGATGAAAAACTGTTTTTT. Translating it yields CASSYQGADEKLFF.

The rearrangement uses TRBV6-1 and TRBJ1-6; D unclear. V was pared by 6 bases and J by 9 bases, with 24 bases between. The CDR3 is 17 amino acids. Germline CDR1 MNHNS, CDR2 SASEGT. CDR3 sequence: CASSPRRPEVLGSPLHF. The CDR3 DNA reads TGTGCCAGCAGCCCAAGGAGGCCCGAGGTTTTAGGTTCACCCCTCCACTTT.

The CDR3 DNA is TGTGCCAGCTGCGAGGGAACCTATGGCTACACCTTC. Its protein product is CASCEGTYGYTF. The chain is built from TRBV12-3 or TRBV12-4 and TRBJ1-2, with D hard to call. The CDR3 has 12 amino acids. With 8 bases removed from V and 4 bases from J, the gap between germline ends came to 11 bases.

The rearrangement links TRBV19 to TRBJ2-1, with 9 bases fitting TRBD2. Germline CDR1 reads LNHDA; CDR2 reads SQIVND (reference sequence). This CDR3 region has 15 residues. Unmatched junction bases numbered 7, after V lost 7 bases and J lost 3 bases. CDR3 amino acids: CASNPGLAVYNEQFF. CDR3 nucleotide sequence: TGTGCCAGTAACCCGGGACTAGCTGTCTACAATGAGCAGTTCTTC.

This sequence joins TRBV12-3 or TRBV12-4 and TRBJ1-2; D remains ambiguous. Trimming removed 4 bases from V and 5 bases from J, with 8 bases in between. The CDR3 runs to 12 residues. CDR3: CASSSTVYGYTF. CDR3 in DNA: TGTGCCAGCAGTTCGACGGTTTATGGCTACACCTTC.

The chain is built from TRBV28 and TRBJ1-1; D unresolved. The CDR3 consists of 11 residues. V lost 4 bases and J 6 bases, leaving 6 bases between the germline ends. Germline V gene sequence: CDR1 MDHEN, CDR2 SYDVKM. The CDR3 DNA follows: TGTGCCAGCAGTTGGCCCTCTGAAGCTTTCTTT. This encodes CASSWPSEAFF.

V gene TRBV6-1 combines with J gene TRBJ2-1; 9 bases fit TRBD1. This CDR3 is built from 17 residues. In germline, CDR1 is MNHNS, CDR2 SASEGT. J was trimmed by 2 bases and V by 2 bases; bases with no gene match: 7. For the CDR3, the DNA is TGTGCCAGCAGTGAATGGGTTCGACAGGGGGCCTACAATGAGCAGTTCTTC. Its protein is CASSEWVRQGAYNEQFF.

A few counts support this clonotype. This chain uses TRBV12-3 or TRBV12-4 with TRBJ2-1; D possibly corresponds to TRBD1 (6 bases). V was trimmed by 5 bases and J by 0 bases, leaving 14 bases between them. CDR3 size: 16 residues. The CDR3 spells CASSPQGWSSYNEQFF. As DNA, the CDR3 is TGTGCCAGCAGTCCACAGGGTTGGAGCTCCTACAATGAGCAGTTCTTC.

This clonotype has at least ten counts. The rearrangement joins TRBV28 to TRBJ1-4; 10 bases map to TRBD1. The CDR3 consists of 16 residues. Trimming at V came to 3 bases and at J to 4 bases, leaving 5 bases not matched to a gene. Germline assignment: CDR1 MDHEN and CDR2 SYDVKM. In DNA, the CDR3 is TGTGCCAGCAGTTTCCCCTGGACAGGGGGTAATGAAAAACTGTTTTTT. Protein: CASSFPWTGGNEKLFF.

In this sample, this clonotype turned up a few times. V gene TRBV7-9 combines with J gene TRBJ2-1; D may be TRBD1 (5 bases). CDR3 size: 20 residues. Trimming cost V 4 bases and J 0 bases, with 25 bases left between them. The germline gives CDR1 SEHNR, CDR2 FQNEAQ (reference sequence). The CDR3 here is CASSSPTGQGIRSSYNEQFF. CDR3 bases: TGTGCCAGCAGCTCGCCTACGGGCCAGGGAATTAGAAGCTCCTACAATGAGCAGTTCTTC.

The J gene is TRBJ1-5, the V gene TRBV28; weak D call: TRBD1 (6 bases). Deletions cut 5 bases from V and 3 bases from J, with 11 bases between. The CDR3 has 14 residues. Germline V gene data show CDR1 as MDHEN and CDR2 as SYDVKM. The CDR3 protein is CASSPDRFNQPQHF. The CDR3 region has the DNA TGTGCCAGCAGTCCAGACAGGTTCAATCAGCCCCAGCATTTT.

This rearrangement joins TRBV6-2 or TRBV6-3 to TRBJ1-2; D is unresolved. CDR3 length: 15 amino acids. V lost 6 bases to trimming and J lost 3 bases, with 17 bases between them. The germline V gene encodes CDR1 MNHEY and CDR2 SVGEGT. The CDR3 region is CASRYGASSHYGYTF. CDR3 nucleotide sequence: TGTGCCAGCAGATACGGCGCCTCGTCCCACTATGGCTACACCTTC.